The T cell receptor beta chain described here comes from a study of T cells after yellow fever vaccination. The study made its TCR cDNA through 5'RACE template switching. That step introduced a universal primer site along with UMIs. From the 5' RACE reads, TCRdb called clonotypes with MiXCR, one entry per CDR3 protein. The data hold about 58,000 distinct CDR3 sequences, with approximately 6.9% observed a single time. This clonotype was recorded at least ten times. Sequenced here: CD8+ T cells sorted from PBMCs, sampled on the day of the first yellow fever vaccination. The TCR comes from a young man who received the YFV17D yellow fever vaccine.

The CDR3: CASSLDRGRYYNEQFF. The CDR3 DNA is TGCGCCAGCAGCTTGGACAGGGGGCGATACTACAATGAGCAGTTCTTC. The V call is TRBV5-1, the J call TRBJ2-1; 9 nucleotides line up with TRBD1. V shed 0 bases, J shed 3 bases, and the junction held 4 bases outside the gene matches. The CDR3 length is 16 residues. Germline loops: CDR1 SGHRS, CDR2 YFSETQ. Looking up the rest from reference TRBV5-1 and TRBJ2-1 gives the full variable domain: KAGVTQTPRYLIKTRGQQVTLSCSPISGHRSVSWYQQTPGQGLQFLFEYFSETQRNKGNFPGRFSGRQFSNSRSEMNVSTLELGDSALYLCASSLDRGRYYNEQFFGPGTRLTVL.